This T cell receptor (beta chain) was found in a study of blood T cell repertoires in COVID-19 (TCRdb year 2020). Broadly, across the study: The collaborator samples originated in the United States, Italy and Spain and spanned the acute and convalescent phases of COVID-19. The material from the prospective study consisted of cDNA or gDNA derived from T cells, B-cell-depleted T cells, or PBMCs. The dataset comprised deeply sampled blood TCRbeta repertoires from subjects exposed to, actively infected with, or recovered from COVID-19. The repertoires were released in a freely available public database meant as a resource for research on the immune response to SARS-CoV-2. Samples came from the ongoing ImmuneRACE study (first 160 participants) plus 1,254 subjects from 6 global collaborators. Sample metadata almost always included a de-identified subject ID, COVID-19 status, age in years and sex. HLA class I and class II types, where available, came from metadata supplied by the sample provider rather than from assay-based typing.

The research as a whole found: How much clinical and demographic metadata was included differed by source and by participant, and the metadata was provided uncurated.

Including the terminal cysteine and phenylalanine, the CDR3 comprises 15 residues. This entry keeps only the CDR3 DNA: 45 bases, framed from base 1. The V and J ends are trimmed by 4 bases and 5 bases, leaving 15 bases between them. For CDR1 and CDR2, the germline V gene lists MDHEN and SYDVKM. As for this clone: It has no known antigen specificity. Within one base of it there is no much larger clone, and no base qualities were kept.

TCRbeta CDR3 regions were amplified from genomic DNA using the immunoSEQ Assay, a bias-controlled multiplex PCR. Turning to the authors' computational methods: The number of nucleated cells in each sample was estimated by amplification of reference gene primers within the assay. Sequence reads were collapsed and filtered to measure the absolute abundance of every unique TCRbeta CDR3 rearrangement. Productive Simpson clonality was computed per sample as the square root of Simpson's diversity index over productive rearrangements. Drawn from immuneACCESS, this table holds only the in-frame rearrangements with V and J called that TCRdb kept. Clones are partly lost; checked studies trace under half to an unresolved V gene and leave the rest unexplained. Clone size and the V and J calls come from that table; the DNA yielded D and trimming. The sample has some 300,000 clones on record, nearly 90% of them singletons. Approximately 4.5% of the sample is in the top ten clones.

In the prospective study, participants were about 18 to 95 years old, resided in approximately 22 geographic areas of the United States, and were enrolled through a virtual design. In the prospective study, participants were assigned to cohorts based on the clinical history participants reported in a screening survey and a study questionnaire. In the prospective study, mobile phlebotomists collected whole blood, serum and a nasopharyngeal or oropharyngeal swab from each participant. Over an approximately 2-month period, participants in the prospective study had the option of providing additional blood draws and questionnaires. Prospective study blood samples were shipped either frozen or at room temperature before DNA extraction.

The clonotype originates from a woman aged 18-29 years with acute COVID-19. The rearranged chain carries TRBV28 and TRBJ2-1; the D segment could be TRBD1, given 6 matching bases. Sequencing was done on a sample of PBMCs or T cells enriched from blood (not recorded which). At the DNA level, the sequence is TGTGCCAGCAGTTGGATCAGGGGATGGGACAATGAGCAGTTCTTC. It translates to CASSWIRGWDNEQFF.